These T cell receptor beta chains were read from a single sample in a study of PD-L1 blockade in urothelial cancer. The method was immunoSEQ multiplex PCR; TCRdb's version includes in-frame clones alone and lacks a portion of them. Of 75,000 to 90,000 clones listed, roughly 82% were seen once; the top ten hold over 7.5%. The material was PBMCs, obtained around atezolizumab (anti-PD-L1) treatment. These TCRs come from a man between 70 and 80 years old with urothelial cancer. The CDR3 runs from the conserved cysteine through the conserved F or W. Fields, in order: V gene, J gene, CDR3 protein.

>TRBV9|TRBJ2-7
CASSTGQGSYEQYF
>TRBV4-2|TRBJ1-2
CASSQDLGGSYGYTF
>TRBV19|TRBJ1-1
CASSRQGTEAFF
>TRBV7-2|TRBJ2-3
CASSFISAEDTQYF
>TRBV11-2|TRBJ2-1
CASSLQREGWNEQFF
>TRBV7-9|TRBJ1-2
CASSFTGMDGYTF
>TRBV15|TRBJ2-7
CATSRDSIGTYEQYF
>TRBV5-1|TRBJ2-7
CASSLWGRELSYEQYF
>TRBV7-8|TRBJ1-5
CASSPGDSNQPQHF
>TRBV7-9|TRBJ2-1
CASSTSRHNEQFF
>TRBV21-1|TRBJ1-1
CASSKREGVNTEAFF
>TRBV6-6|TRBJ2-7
CASTTLAAQGKYEQYF
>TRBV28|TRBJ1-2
CASSPGGPLGYTF
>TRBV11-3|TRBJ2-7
CASSPREGEYEQYF
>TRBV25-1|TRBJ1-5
CASSESDNAQHF